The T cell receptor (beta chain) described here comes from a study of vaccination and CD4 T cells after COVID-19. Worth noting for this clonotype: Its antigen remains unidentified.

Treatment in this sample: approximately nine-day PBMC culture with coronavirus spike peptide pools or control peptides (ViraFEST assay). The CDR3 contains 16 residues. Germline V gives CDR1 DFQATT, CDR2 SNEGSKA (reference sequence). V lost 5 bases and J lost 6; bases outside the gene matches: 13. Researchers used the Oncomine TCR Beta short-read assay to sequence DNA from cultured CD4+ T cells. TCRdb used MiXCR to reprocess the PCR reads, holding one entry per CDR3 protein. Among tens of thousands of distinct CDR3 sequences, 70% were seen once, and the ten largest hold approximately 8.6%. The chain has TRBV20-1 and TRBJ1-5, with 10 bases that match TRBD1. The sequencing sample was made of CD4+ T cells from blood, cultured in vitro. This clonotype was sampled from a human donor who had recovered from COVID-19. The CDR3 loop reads CSASRDRGFQGQPQHF. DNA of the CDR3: TGCAGTGCTTCTCGGGACAGGGGTTTCCAGGGTCAGCCCCAGCATTTT.